Following are 8 T cell receptor beta chains from one sample sequenced in a study of CD8 T cells in Susac syndrome. Random hexamers were used to reverse transcribe the RNA input (0.5 to 1 ug). TCRdb re-analysed the immunoSEQ multiplex PCR reads in MiXCR, keeping a single row per CDR3 protein. The data show approximately 230,000 distinct CDR3 sequences, with 90% to 95% seen just once and about 0.071% held by the top ten. Sequencing was done on a sample of CD4+ T cells from PBMCs. Receptor source: a human donor with multiple sclerosis.

J is TRBJ1-5 and V is TRBV25-1, with 10 bases that match TRBD1. The CDR3 extends over 17 amino acids. The ends lost 6 bases at V and 2 bases at J; junction bases unmatched: 10. Looked up from germline, CDR1 is MGHDK and CDR2 is SYGVNS. CDR3 sequence: CASRGGQGVRGNQPQHF. The DNA for the CDR3 is TGTGCCAGCAGGGGAGGACAGGGGGTGAGGGGCAATCAGCCCCAGCATTTT.

The chain carries TRBV7-2 and TRBJ1-1; the match to TRBD1 covers 7 bases. There are 17 residues in the CDR3. V gave up 5 bases and J gave up 6 bases; unmatched junction bases: 18. Germline assignment: CDR1 SGHTA and CDR2 FQGNSA. CDR3 residues: CASSHRGRQVIKSEAFF. The CDR3 nucleotides are TGTGCCAGCAGCCACAGGGGACGACAGGTGATAAAGTCTGAAGCTTTCTTT.

The chain is built from TRBV20-1 and TRBJ1-5; D not certain. The V gene's germline CDR1 is DFQATT and CDR2 SNEGSKA (reference sequence). The CDR3 loop spans 12 amino acids. The V gene lost 6 bases and the J gene lost 9 bases, with 15 bases spanning the gap. The CDR3 here is CSARYGGAPQHF. The CDR3 nucleotides read TGCAGTGCGAGATATGGTGGAGCGCCCCAGCATTTT.

Comments on this clonotype: An end of the junction does not agree with germline; a read error may underlie this. The CDR3 sequence: CASSRQGSFNEQFF. The CDR3 DNA follows: TGTGCCAGCAGCCGACAGGGGTCCTTCAATGAGCAGTTCTTC. The J gene is TRBJ2-1, the V gene TRBV5-4, with 8 nucleotides matching TRBD1. Germline CDR1 SGHNT, CDR2 YYREEE (reference sequence). The CDR3 totals 14 residues.

J is TRBJ1-4 and V is TRBV2; D is possibly TRBD1 (5 bases). Germline V gene sequence: CDR1 SNHLY, CDR2 FYNNEI. V was trimmed by 4 bases and J by 5 bases, leaving 14 bases between them. The CDR3 totals 15 residues. CDR3 coding DNA: TGTGCCAGCAGTGCCTACAGGACAAACAATGAAAAACTGTTTTTT. Translated: CASSAYRTNNEKLFF.

V and J are TRBV7-6 and TRBJ2-5; D uncertain. V was pared by 1 base and J by 2 bases, with 8 bases between. The CDR3 is 14 residues long. Per germline, CDR1 SGHVS and CDR2 FNYEAQ. The DNA of the CDR3 is TGTGCCAGCAGCTTAGGTGATAATCAAGAGACCCAGTACTTC. Translation: CASSLGDNQETQYF. Full variable domain (missing parts from reference TRBV7-6 and TRBJ2-5): GAGVSQSPRYKVTKRGQDVALRCDPISGHVSLYWYRQALGQGPEFLTYFNYEAQQDKSGLPNDRFSAERPEGSISTLTIQRTEQRDSAMYRCASSLGDNQETQYFGPGTRLLVL.

The chain joins TRBV19 to TRBJ1-1; D call uncertain. This CDR3 contains 13 residues. Trimming took 6 bases from V and 0 from J, leaving 8 bases between them. Germline values: CDR1 LNHDA, CDR2 SQIVND (reference sequence). Here the CDR3 DNA reads TGTGCCAGTAGCCAGGAACTGAACACTGAAGCTTTCTTT. This sequence encodes CASSQELNTEAFF.

The rearrangement joins TRBV28 to TRBJ1-5, with no clear D. Deletions cut 5 bases from V and 5 bases from J, with 7 bases between. The germline V gene encodes CDR1 MDHEN and CDR2 SYDVKM. The CDR3 totals 12 residues. The CDR3 sequence is CASSPPHQPQHF. The CDR3 DNA reads TGTGCCAGCAGTCCCCCACATCAGCCCCAGCATTTT.